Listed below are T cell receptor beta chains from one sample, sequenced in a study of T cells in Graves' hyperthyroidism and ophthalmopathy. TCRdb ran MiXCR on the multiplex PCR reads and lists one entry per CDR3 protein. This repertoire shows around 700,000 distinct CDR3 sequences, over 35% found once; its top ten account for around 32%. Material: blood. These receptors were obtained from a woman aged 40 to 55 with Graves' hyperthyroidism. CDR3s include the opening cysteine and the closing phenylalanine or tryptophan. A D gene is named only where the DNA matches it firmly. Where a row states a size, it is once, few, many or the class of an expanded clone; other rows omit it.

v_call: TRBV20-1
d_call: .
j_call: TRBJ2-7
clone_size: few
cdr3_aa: CSARDIRGSYEQYF
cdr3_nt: TGCAGTGCTAGAGATATACGGGGGTCCTACGAGCAGTACTTC

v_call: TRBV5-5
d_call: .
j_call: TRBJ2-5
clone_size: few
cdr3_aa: CASSFYPPGRSEETQYF
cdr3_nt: TGTGCCAGCAGCTTCTACCCACCGGGCAGATCCGAAGAGACCCAGTACTTC

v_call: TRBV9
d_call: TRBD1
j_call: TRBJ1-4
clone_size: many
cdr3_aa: CASSGGTGNEKLFF
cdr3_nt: TGTGCCAGCAGCGGGGGGACAGGGAATGAAAAACTGTTTTTT

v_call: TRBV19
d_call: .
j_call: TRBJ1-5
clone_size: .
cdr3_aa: CASSIWGLYSNQPQHF
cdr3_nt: TGTGCCAGTAGTATCTGGGGTCTGTATAGCAATCAGCCCCAGCATTTT

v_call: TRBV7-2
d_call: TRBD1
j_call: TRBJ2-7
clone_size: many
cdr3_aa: CASSYDRDNEQYF
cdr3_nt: TGTGCCAGCAGCTACGACAGGGACAACGAGCAGTACTTC

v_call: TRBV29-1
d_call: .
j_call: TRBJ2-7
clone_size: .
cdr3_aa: CSVPASGDSYEQYF
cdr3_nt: TGCAGCGTTCCGGCCTCAGGAGACTCCTACGAGCAGTACTTC

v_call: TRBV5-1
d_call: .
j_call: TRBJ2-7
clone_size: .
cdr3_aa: CASSLATGRTYEQYF
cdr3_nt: TGCGCCAGCAGCTTGGCAACAGGCCGGACCTACGAGCAGTACTTC

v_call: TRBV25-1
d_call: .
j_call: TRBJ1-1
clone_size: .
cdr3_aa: CASSPQGGATEAFF
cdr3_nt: TGTGCCAGCTCACCACAGGGTGGGGCCACTGAAGCTTTCTTT

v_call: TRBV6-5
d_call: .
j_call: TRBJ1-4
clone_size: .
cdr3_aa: CASNKGGRDEKLFF
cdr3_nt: TGTGCCAGCAACAAAGGGGGTAGAGATGAAAAACTGTTTTTT

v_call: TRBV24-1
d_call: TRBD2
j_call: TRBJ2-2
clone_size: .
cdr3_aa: CATSDSGLAVNTGELFF
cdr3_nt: TGTGCCACCAGTGACTCGGGACTAGCGGTAAACACCGGGGAGCTGTTTTTT

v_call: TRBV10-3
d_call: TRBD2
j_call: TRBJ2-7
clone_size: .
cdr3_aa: CAISVLDYGGSNEQYF
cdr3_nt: TGTGCCATCAGTGTACTCGACTATGGCGGGAGCAATGAGCAGTACTTC

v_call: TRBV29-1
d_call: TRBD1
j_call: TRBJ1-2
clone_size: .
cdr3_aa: CSSGQGYYGYTF
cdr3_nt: TGCAGCTCTGGACAGGGATACTATGGCTACACCTTC

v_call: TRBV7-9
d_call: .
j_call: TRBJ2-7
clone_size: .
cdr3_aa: CASTLPAGVNEQYF
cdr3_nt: TGTGCCAGCACCCTGCCGGCAGGGGTCAACGAGCAGTACTTC

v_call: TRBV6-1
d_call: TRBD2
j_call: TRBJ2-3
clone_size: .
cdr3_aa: CASRGTSGTDTQYF
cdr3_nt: TGTGCCAGCAGGGGGACTAGCGGGACAGATACGCAGTATTTT

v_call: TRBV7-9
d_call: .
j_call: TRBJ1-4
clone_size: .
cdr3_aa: CASSLAIGGLFF
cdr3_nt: TGTGCCAGCAGCTTAGCTATCGGAGGGCTGTTTTTT

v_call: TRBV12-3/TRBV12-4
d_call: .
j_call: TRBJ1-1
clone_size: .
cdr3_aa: CASSPDPGHFTEAFF
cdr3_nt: TGTGCCAGCAGTCCTGATCCGGGACACTTCACTGAAGCTTTCTTT

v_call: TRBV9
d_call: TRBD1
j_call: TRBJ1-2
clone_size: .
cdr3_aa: CASSVRTDRNNYGYTF
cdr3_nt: TGTGCCAGCAGCGTACGGACGGACAGGAATAACTATGGCTACACCTTC

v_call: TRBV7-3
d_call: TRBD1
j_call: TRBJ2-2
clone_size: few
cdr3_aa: CASSQQGKAGELFF
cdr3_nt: TGTGCCAGCAGCCAACAGGGGAAGGCCGGGGAGCTGTTTTTT

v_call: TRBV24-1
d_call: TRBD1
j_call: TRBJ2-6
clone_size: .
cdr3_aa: CATSKTGGTNVLTF
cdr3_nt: TGTGCCACCAGTAAGACAGGGGGCACCAACGTCCTGACTTTC

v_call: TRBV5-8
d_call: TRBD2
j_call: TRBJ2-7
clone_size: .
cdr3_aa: CASSFSGGGTYEQYF
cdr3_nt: TGTGCCAGCAGTTTTTCCGGCGGGGGGACCTACGAGCAGTACTTC

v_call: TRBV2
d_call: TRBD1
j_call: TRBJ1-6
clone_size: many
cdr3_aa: CANADRGPSPLHF
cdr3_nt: TGTGCCAACGCAGACAGGGGGCCTTCACCCCTCCACTTT

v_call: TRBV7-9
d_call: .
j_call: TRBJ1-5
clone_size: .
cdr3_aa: CASSQDTGPNQPQHF
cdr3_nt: TGTGCCAGCAGCCAAGATACGGGCCCCAATCAGCCCCAGCATTTT

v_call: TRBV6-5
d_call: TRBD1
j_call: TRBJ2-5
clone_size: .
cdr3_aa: CASSGRQGMTTQYF
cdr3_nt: TGTGCCAGCAGTGGGAGACAGGGGATGACGACCCAGTACTTC

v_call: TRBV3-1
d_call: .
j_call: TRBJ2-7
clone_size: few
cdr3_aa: CASTPQTSSYEQYF
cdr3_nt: TGTGCCAGCACCCCCCAGACCAGCTCCTACGAGCAGTACTTC

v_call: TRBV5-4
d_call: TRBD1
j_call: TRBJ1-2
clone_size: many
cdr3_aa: CASSSPLTGGADGYTF
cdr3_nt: TGTGCCAGCAGCTCACCCCTGACAGGGGGCGCGGATGGCTACACCTTC

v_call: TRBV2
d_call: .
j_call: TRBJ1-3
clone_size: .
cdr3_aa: CASSDQGVNHGYTIYF
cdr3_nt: TGTGCCAGCAGTGATCAAGGGGTCAACCATGGCTACACCATATATTTT

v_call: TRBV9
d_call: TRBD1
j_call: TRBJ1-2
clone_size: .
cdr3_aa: CASSGGGRAECGYTF
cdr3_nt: TGTGCCAGCAGCGGAGGGGGCCGGGCAGAATGTGGCTACACCTTC

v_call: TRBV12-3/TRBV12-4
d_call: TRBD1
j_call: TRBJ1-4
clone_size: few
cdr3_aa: CASSLSRGGSEKLFF
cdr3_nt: TGTGCCAGCAGTTTGTCCAGGGGGGGGAGTGAAAAACTGTTTTTT

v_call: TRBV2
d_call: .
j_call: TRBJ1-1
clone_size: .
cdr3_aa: CASDGLSGRAEAFF
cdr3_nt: TGTGCCAGCGACGGCTTATCAGGGAGGGCTGAAGCTTTCTTT

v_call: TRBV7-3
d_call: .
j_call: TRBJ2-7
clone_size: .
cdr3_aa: CASSLTAVPYEQYF
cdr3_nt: TGTGCCAGCAGCTTAACAGCTGTCCCCTACGAGCAGTACTTC

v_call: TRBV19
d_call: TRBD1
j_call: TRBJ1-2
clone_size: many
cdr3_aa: CASKTGFDGYTF
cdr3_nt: TGTGCCAGTAAGACAGGGTTCGATGGCTACACCTTC

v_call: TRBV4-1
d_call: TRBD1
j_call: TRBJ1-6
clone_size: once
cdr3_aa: CASSQDVDRVITSPLHF
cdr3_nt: TGCGCCAGCAGCCAAGATGTCGACAGGGTGATTACTTCACCCCTCCACTTT

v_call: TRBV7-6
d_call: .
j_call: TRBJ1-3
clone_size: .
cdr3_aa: CASSLSTAPSGNTVYF
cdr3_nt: TGTGCCAGCAGCTTATCAACCGCCCCCTCTGGAAACACCGTATATTTT

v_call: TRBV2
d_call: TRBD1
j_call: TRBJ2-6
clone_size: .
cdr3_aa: CASSAPQGFSGANVLTF
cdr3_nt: TGTGCCAGCAGCGCCCCACAGGGGTTCTCTGGGGCCAACGTCCTGACTTTC

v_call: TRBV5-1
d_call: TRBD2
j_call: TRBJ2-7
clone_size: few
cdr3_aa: CASSPDRHGTRNYEQYF
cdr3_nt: TGCGCCAGCAGCCCGGACCGCCACGGGACTAGGAACTACGAGCAGTACTTC

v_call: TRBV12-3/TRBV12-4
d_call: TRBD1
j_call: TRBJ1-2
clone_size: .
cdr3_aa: CASSLEDGTGNYGYTF
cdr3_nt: TGTGCCAGCAGTTTAGAGGATGGGACAGGGAACTATGGCTACACCTTC

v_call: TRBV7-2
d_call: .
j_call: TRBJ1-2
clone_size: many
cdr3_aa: CASSFEGLGYTF
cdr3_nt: TGTGCCAGCAGCTTCGAGGGGCTTGGCTACACCTTC

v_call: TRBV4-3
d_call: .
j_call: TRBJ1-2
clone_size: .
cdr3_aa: CASSQGRSNDGYTF
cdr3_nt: TGCGCCAGCAGCCAAGGAAGGTCCAACGATGGCTACACCTTC

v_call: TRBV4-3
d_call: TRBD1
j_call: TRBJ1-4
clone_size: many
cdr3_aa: CASSQGQGTEKLFF
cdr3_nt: TGCGCCAGCAGCCAGGGACAGGGTACTGAAAAACTGTTTTTT

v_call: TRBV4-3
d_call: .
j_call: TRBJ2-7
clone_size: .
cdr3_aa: CASSKDPDFNREQYF
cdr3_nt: TGCGCCAGCAGCAAAGACCCAGATTTTAACCGGGAGCAGTACTTC

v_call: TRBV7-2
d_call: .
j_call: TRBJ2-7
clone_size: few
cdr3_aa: CASSLWGNYEQYF
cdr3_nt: TGTGCCAGCAGTTTATGGGGGAACTACGAGCAGTACTTC

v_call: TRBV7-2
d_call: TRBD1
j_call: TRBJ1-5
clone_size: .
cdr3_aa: CASSLAGTGFNSNQPQHF
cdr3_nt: TGTGCCAGCAGTTTAGCCGGGACAGGGTTTAATAGCAATCAGCCCCAGCATTTT